A single sample gave rise to the 30 T cell receptor beta chains below, sequenced in a study of T cells in women clearing cervical HPV infection. The protocol was immunoSEQ multiplex PCR, while the TCRdb copy is restricted to in-frame clones and leaves out a portion. This sample's clone table lists tens of thousands of clones. The sequenced sample was blood buffy coat. The receptors were sampled from a woman aged 18 to 75 with a cervical HPV16 infection that either progressed to CIN3+ or cleared (not recorded which).

In the case of this clone: The CDR3 extends 3 residues past the end of the read, so its final part is completed from the germline J gene. The chain combines TRBV19 with TRBJ2-2; 8 bases match TRBD1. Unmatched junction bases numbered 2, after V lost 5 bases and J lost 0 bases. The germline gives CDR1 LNHDA, CDR2 SQIVND (reference sequence). This CDR3 spans 15 amino acids. The CDR3 DNA, read in part, is TGTGCCAGTAGTTTGACAGGGGCGAACACCGGGGAG. The encoded protein is CASSLTGANTGE. The entire CDR3 is CASSLTGANTGELFF.

A word on this clone: The CDR3 is cut off 3 residues early in the read; its end comes from the germline J gene. The V call is TRBV12-3 or TRBV12-4, the J call TRBJ2-1; TRBD2 matches at 10 bases. The CDR3 extends over 16 amino acids. The V and J ends lost 2 bases and 6 bases, in that order; junction bases with no gene match: 7. CDR3 region: CASSLSVGLALNEQFF. The covered CDR3 bases are TGTGCCAGCAGTTTAAGTGTGGGACTAGCGCTCAATGAG.

A note on this clone: Read sequence stops 3 residues before the CDR3 end, and the germline J gene provides the missing end. The V and J genes are TRBV28 and TRBJ1-4; maybe TRBD1 (6 bases). Trimming shortened V by 7 bases and J by 8 bases, and 11 bases separated the two germline ends. The CDR3 covers 12 residues. Germline CDR1 is MDHEN and CDR2 is SYDVKM. The CDR3 reads CASKQGGEKLFF. CDR3 bases read: TGTGCCAGCAAACAGGGCGGAGAAAAA.

As to this clone: The CDR3 end lies 3 residues beyond the end of the read and is filled in from the germline J gene. Additional DNA sequences in this sample encode the identical CDR3. The chain combines TRBV7-8 with TRBJ1-6; 8 nucleotides line up with TRBD1. Germline V lookup: CDR1 SGHVS, CDR2 FQNEAQ. The CDR3 length is 14 residues. The ends lost 5 bases at V and 10 bases at J; junction bases unmatched: 7. The part of the CDR3 DNA that was read is TGTGCCAGCAGCGAGGACAGGGTGGACTCACCC. It is translated as CASSEDRVDSP. The complete CDR3 reads CASSEDRVDSPLHF.

Points on this clone: The CDR3 goes on 3 residues after the read ends, and that part is filled in from the germline J gene. The rearrangement uses TRBV10-3 and TRBJ2-7; the D gene is possibly TRBD1 (6 bases). The V gene lost 6 bases and the J gene lost 3 bases, with 15 bases spanning the gap. The CDR3 length is 14 residues. In germline, CDR1 is ENHRY, CDR2 SYGVKD. CDR3 in amino acids: CAISDQYRVYEQYF. Incomplete CDR3 DNA: TGTGCCATCAGCGACCAGTACAGGGTCTACGAG.

With respect to this clone: The DNA ends 3 residues before the CDR3 does, and the rest of the CDR3 is filled in from the germline J gene. The genes are TRBV19 and TRBJ1-5; 9 nucleotides line up with TRBD1. CDR1 is LNHDA and CDR2 is SQIVND in the germline V gene (reference sequence). With 6 bases clipped from V and 6 bases from J, the junction kept 6 bases outside the gene matches. CDR3 length: 14 amino acids. CDR3 DNA (partial): TGTGCCAGTAGGGAAGGGACAGGGACTCAGCCC. It encodes CASREGTGTQP. The whole CDR3 sequence is CASREGTGTQPQHF.

A note on this clone: The read comes to an end 3 residues before the CDR3 does, leaving the germline J gene to fill in the end. This chain uses TRBV7-6 with TRBJ1-5; TRBD1 matches 9 bases. Germline assignment: CDR1 SGHVS and CDR2 FNYEAQ. The length of the CDR3 is 14 residues. V lost 5 bases, J lost 8 bases, and 7 bases stayed unmatched. The covered CDR3 bases are TGTGCCAGCAGCGTAACAGGGGGCGCCGAGCCC. Translated, it gives CASSVTGGAEP. The full CDR3 is CASSVTGGAEPQHF.

This CDR3 reads CASTDHGVDGYTF. CDR3 bases read: TGTGCCAGCACCGACCACGGGGTGGACGGC. The chain joins TRBV7-3 to TRBJ1-2; D call uncertain. The read terminates 3 residues ahead of where the CDR3 ends, so the germline J gene completes it. This CDR3 has 13 residues. Germline CDR1 SGHTA, CDR2 FQGTGA.

As for this clone: The read terminates 3 residues before the CDR3 end, so the remaining end is supplied by the germline J gene. The V and J genes are TRBV20-1 and TRBJ2-7; 15 bases agree with TRBD2. Germline V gene data show CDR1 as DFQATT and CDR2 as SNEGSKA (reference sequence). After removal of 6 bases from V and 6 bases from J, the junction contained 3 bases not matched to a gene. This CDR3 comprises 13 residues. CDR3 DNA, as far as it was read: TGCAGTGCGGGGGGACTAGCGGGAGGCGAG. Its translation is CSAGGLAGGE. The entire CDR3 protein is CSAGGLAGGEQYF.

In the case of this clone: The CDR3 is cut off 3 residues early in the read; its end comes from the germline J gene. The chain links TRBV19 to TRBJ1-1; no firm D call. The CDR3 sequence is 14 residues long. The V gene's germline CDR1 is LNHDA and CDR2 SQIVND (reference sequence). Trimming left V 9 bases short and J 1 base short, with 15 bases between. The chain's CDR3 is CASRWAGGNTEAFF. Incomplete CDR3 DNA: TGTGCCAGCAGGTGGGCCGGTGGGAACACTGAA.

Of note for this clone: The read comes to an end 3 residues before the CDR3 does, leaving the germline J gene to fill in the end. The chain has TRBV6-4 and TRBJ2-5; D is possibly TRBD1 (5 bases). This CDR3 is 13 amino acids long. Germline loops: CDR1 MRHNA, CDR2 SNTAGT. V shed 4 bases and J shed 5 bases, with 11 bases lying between them. CDR3 residues: CASSGRAGETQYF. CDR3 bases read: TGTGCCAGCAGTGGAAGAGCAGGGGAGACC.

As regards this clone: The CDR3 end falls 3 residues outside the read, so it is completed with the germline J gene. This chain connects TRBV20-1 to TRBJ2-7; no definite D call. Germline lookup yields CDR1 DFQATT and CDR2 SNEGSKA (reference sequence). The CDR3 runs to 15 residues. V lost 4 bases to trimming and J lost 0 bases, with 16 bases between them. This CDR3 reads CSATPLTLSSYEQYF. CDR3 DNA (partial): TGCAGTGCTACACCTCTGACACTTAGCTCCTACGAG.

To note about this clone: Coverage ceases 3 residues before the CDR3 finishes, and the germline J gene fills in the end. This chain links TRBV19 with TRBJ2-5; D is possibly TRBD1 (6 bases). Trimming stripped 4 bases from V and 5 bases from J, with 11 bases between. The CDR3 length is 13 residues. Looked up from germline, CDR1 is LNHDA and CDR2 is SQIVND (reference sequence). CDR3 DNA, as far as it was read: TGTGCCAGTAGTACAGGGGTAGGGGAGACC. Its protein is CASSTGVGET. The full-length CDR3 reads as CASSTGVGETQYF.

In regard to this clone: The read is 3 residues too short to cover the CDR3 end, so that end is filled in from the germline J gene. This chain connects TRBV6-1 to TRBJ2-1; TRBD2 might be the D (6 bases). The V gene's germline CDR1 is MNHNS and CDR2 SASEGT. The CDR3 has 15 residues. V was trimmed by 2 bases and J by 3 bases, leaving 11 bases between them. CDR3 DNA, as far as it was read: TGTGCCAGCAGTGAAAGCGGGCCTATCTACAATGAG. Amino acids: CASSESGPIYNE. The whole CDR3 protein reads CASSESGPIYNEQFF.

A word on this clone: The read stops 3 residues short of the end of the CDR3; the missing end is completed from the germline J gene. The gene calls are TRBV30 and TRBJ1-3; D is ambiguous. Deletions cut 1 base from V and 0 bases from J, with 10 bases between. Germline V gene sequence: CDR1 GTSNPN, CDR2 SVGIG (reference sequence). CDR3 length: 15 amino acids. Incomplete CDR3 DNA: TGTGCCTGGAGTGGGCTGATGAGCTCTGGAAACACC. It specifies CAWSGLMSSGNT. The full CDR3 protein reads CAWSGLMSSGNTIYF.

On this clone: The read ends 3 residues shy of where the CDR3 ends; the end is completed using the germline J gene. V gene TRBV6-4 combines with J gene TRBJ2-7; D is perhaps TRBD2 (6 bases). The V end was cut by 8 bases, the J end by 2 bases, with 19 bases between. Per germline, CDR1 MRHNA and CDR2 SNTAGT. This CDR3 region has 15 residues. CDR3 bases read: TGTGCCAGCTCAGTAACCCCGGGGGAGGCCTACGAG. Encoded protein: CASSVTPGEAYE. The full-length CDR3 reads as CASSVTPGEAYEQYF.

Concerning this clone itself: The read is 3 residues too short to cover the CDR3 end, so that end is filled in from the germline J gene. The chain is built from TRBV5-4 and TRBJ1-1; 7 bases line up with TRBD1. The ends lost 2 bases at V and 4 bases at J; junction bases unmatched: 8. The CDR3 spans 15 residues. Germline assignment: CDR1 SGHNT and CDR2 YYREEE (reference sequence). The part of the CDR3 DNA that was read is TGTGCCAGCAGCTTTCTGACAGGGCTGAGCACTGAA. This sequence encodes CASSFLTGLSTE. In full, the CDR3 is CASSFLTGLSTEAFF. The whole variable domain, filled in from reference TRBV5-4 and TRBJ1-1, reads ETGVTQSPTHLIKTRGQQVTLRCSSQSGHNTVSWYQQALGQGPQFIFQYYREEENGRGNFPPRFSGLQFPNYSSELNVNALELDDSALYLCASSFLTGLSTEAFFGQGTRLTVV.

In the case of this clone: Read data end 3 residues before the CDR3 end; the end is taken from the germline J gene. V usage is TRBV18 and J usage is TRBJ2-7; no firm D call. The V end lost 6 bases, the J end lost 6 bases, and 18 bases lay between the germline ends. Germline lookup yields CDR1 KGHSH and CDR2 LQKENI. This CDR3 is 14 amino acids long. Incomplete CDR3 DNA: TGTGCCAGCTCCCCTGTTGAATCTAAGGGCGAG. Amino acid sequence: CASSPVESKGE. The full CDR3 is CASSPVESKGEQYF.

Comments on this clone: The DNA ends 3 residues before the CDR3 does, and the rest of the CDR3 is filled in from the germline J gene. The chain uses TRBV11-2 and TRBJ2-7; possibly TRBD1 for D (6 bases). Germline CDR1 is SGHAT and CDR2 is FQNNGV. Trimming took 6 bases from V and 3 from J, leaving 12 bases between them. There are 13 residues in the CDR3. The covered CDR3 bases are TGTGCCAGCAGTTCAGGACAGATCTACGAG. Amino acid sequence: CASSSGQIYE. The whole CDR3 reads CASSSGQIYEQYF.

With respect to this clone: The read terminates 3 residues before the CDR3 end, so the remaining end is supplied by the germline J gene. V and J are TRBV10-3 and TRBJ1-3, with 7 bases matching TRBD1. Trimming took 8 bases from V and 2 from J; bases not matched to a gene: 0. The CDR3 runs 12 residues. Germline V gene data show CDR1 as ENHRY and CDR2 as SYGVKD. The CDR3 DNA, read in part, is TGTGCCATCCAGGGGGCTGGAAACACC. Residues: CAIQGAGNT. The full CDR3 is CAIQGAGNTIYF.

With regard to this clone: The missing CDR3 end, 3 residues past where the read stops, is filled in from the germline J gene. V gene TRBV6-1 combines with J gene TRBJ2-3; D perhaps matches TRBD1 (6 bases). Trimming took off 4 bases at V and 5 bases at J, with 10 bases between the two ends. Germline assignment: CDR1 MNHNS and CDR2 SASEGT. This CDR3 region has 13 residues. The CDR3 loop is CASSVQGVDTQYF. Partial CDR3 DNA: TGTGCCAGCAGTGTACAGGGTGTAGATACG.

Regarding this clone: With the read ending 3 residues before the CDR3 end, the germline J gene is used to fill in that end. The genes are TRBV5-4 and TRBJ2-3; TRBD2 matches at 7 bases. Trimming removed 3 bases from V and 0 bases from J; junction bases left unmatched: 4. Germline CDR1 is SGHNT and CDR2 is YYREEE (reference sequence). This CDR3 is 15 amino acids long. The CDR3 here is CASSYLSGSTDTQYF. The sequenced CDR3 bases are TGTGCCAGCAGCTACCTTAGCGGGAGCACAGATACG.

Of note for this clone: From the germline J gene comes the end of the CDR3, since the read stops 3 residues before it. The genes are TRBV20-1 and TRBJ1-4; 12 positions agree with TRBD1. The CDR3 contains 19 residues. The V gene end was trimmed by 6 bases and the J gene end by 5 bases; junction bases not matched to a gene: 19. Per the germline V gene, CDR1 is DFQATT and CDR2 is SNEGSKA (reference sequence). Here the CDR3 reads CSAKYTGTGGVWGNEKLFF. CDR3 bases read: TGCAGTGCGAAATATACCGGGACAGGGGGCGTATGGGGCAATGAAAAA.

For this clone: Coverage ceases 3 residues before the CDR3 finishes, and the germline J gene fills in the end. V is TRBV29-1 and J is TRBJ2-3, with TRBD2 matching 8 bases. There are 13 residues in the CDR3. Germline trimming cut 3 bases from V and 4 bases from J; bases unmatched to any gene: 3. The germline gives CDR1 SQVTM, CDR2 ANQGSEA. The DNA read from the CDR3 is TGCAGCGTTGAGCGGGAGGCCTCAGATACG. It translates to CSVEREASDT. The CDR3 in its entirety is CSVEREASDTQYF.

About this clone itself: The CDR3 goes on 3 residues after the read ends, and that part is filled in from the germline J gene. This chain uses TRBV7-3 with TRBJ2-3, with a weak D call TRBD1 (5 bases). The CDR3 runs to 14 residues. V shed 1 base and J shed 6 bases, with 11 bases lying between them. The germline CDR1 and CDR2 sequences are SGHTA and FQGTGA. CDR3 residues: CASSLNGHPDTQYF. The part of the CDR3 DNA that was read is TGTGCCAGCAGCTTAAACGGACATCCCGATACG.

Details on this clone: The observed sequence ends 3 residues before the CDR3 terminus, with the missing tail filled in from the germline J gene. The rearrangement joins TRBV11-3 to TRBJ1-1, with 7 positions matching TRBD1. Per germline, CDR1 SGHNT and CDR2 YENEEA. This CDR3 has 11 residues. CDR3 DNA (partial): TGTGCCAGCAGCGGCAGGGGGGAA. The encoded protein is CASSGRGE. From start to end, the CDR3 is CASSGRGEAFF.

On this clone itself: The CDR3 end is not reached by the read, which stops 3 residues before it; the germline J gene fills it in. The chain joins TRBV6-4 to TRBJ1-5; no clear D gene. The CDR3 has 11 amino acids. Germline assignment: CDR1 MRHNA and CDR2 SNTAGT. V was cut by 5 bases and J by 7 bases, with 6 bases left in between. The sequenced part of the CDR3 DNA is TGTGCCAGCAGTTCGGGGCAGCCC. Amino acids: CASSSGQP. The complete CDR3 protein is CASSSGQPQHF.

Turning to this clone: The CDR3 end is not reached by the read, which stops 3 residues before it; the germline J gene fills it in. The chain recombines TRBV5-1 with TRBJ2-2; the D gene is possibly TRBD1 (5 bases). The V end was cut by 0 bases, the J end by 1 base, with 10 bases between. Looked up from germline, CDR1 is SGHRS and CDR2 is YFSETQ. The CDR3 length is 16 residues. The CDR3 bases that were read are TGCGCCAGCAGCTTGGCAGGGTATGGGAACACCGGGGAG. Its translation: CASSLAGYGNTGE. Given in full, the CDR3 is CASSLAGYGNTGELFF.

About this clone itself: The read ends 3 residues early relative to the CDR3; the germline J gene fills the gap. The chain recombines TRBV5-4 with TRBJ2-7; TRBD1 matches at 8 bases. Germline loops: CDR1 SGHNT, CDR2 YYREEE (reference sequence). The J segment lost 6 bases and the V segment lost 6 bases, leaving 14 bases of the junction unmatched. The CDR3 totals 15 residues. CDR3 DNA, as far as it was read: TGTGCCAGCACCTCCCCCGGGGCAGGGGGCCTCGAG. It yields the protein CASTSPGAGGLE. The entire CDR3 protein reads CASTSPGAGGLEQYF.

Regarding this clone: Coverage ceases 3 residues before the CDR3 finishes, and the germline J gene fills in the end. The chain uses TRBV29-1 and TRBJ2-5; D possibly corresponds to TRBD1 (6 bases). V was pared by 4 bases and J by 5 bases, with 11 bases between. The V gene's germline CDR1 is SQVTM and CDR2 ANQGSEA. This CDR3 is 12 amino acids long. The CDR3: CSVGGQRETQYF. The sequenced part of the CDR3 DNA is TGCAGCGTTGGCGGACAGCGGGAGACC. The variable domain in full, with the rest retrieved from reference TRBV29-1 and TRBJ2-5, is SAVISQKPSRDICQRGTSLTIQCQVDSQVTMMFWYRQQPGQSLTLIATANQGSEATYESGFVIDKFPISRPNLTFSTLTVSNMSPEDSSIYLCSVGGQRETQYFGPGTRLLVL.